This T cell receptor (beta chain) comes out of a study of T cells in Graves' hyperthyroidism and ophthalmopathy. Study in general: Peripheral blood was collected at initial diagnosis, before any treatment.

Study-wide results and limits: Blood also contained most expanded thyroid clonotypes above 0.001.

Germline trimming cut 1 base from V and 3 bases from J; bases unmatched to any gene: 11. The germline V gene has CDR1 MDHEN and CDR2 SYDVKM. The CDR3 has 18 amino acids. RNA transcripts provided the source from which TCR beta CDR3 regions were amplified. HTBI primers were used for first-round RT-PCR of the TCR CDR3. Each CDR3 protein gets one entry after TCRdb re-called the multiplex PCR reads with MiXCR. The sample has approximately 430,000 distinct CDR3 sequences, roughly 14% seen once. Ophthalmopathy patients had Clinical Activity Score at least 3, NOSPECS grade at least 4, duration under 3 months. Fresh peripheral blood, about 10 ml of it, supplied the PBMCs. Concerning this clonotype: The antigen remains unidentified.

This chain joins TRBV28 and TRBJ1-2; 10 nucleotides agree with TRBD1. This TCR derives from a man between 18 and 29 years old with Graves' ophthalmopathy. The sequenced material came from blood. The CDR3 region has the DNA TGTGCCAGCAGTTTATTTGCGTTGACAGGGGGCCGGGACTATGGCTACACCTTC. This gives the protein CASSLFALTGGRDYGYTF.